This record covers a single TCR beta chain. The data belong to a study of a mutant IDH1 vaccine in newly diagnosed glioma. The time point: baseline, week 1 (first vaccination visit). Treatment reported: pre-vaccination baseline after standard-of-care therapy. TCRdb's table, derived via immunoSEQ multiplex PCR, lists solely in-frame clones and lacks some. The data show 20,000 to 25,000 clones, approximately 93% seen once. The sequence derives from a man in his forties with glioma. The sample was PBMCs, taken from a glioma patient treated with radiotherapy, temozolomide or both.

CDR3 region: CASSNNRGGYEQFF. The CDR3 nucleotides read TGTGCCAGTAGTAATAACAGGGGAGGGTATGAGCAGTTCTTC. The rearrangement uses TRBV19 and TRBJ2-1, with D possibly called TRBD1 or TRBD2 (7 bases each). The CDR3 runs to 14 residues. The V gene lost 4 bases and the J gene lost 8 bases, with 15 bases spanning the gap. CDR1 and CDR2 from the germline V gene are LNHDA and SQIVND (reference sequence). The full variable domain, rest sourced from reference TRBV19 and TRBJ2-1, is DGGITQSPKYLFRKEGQNVTLSCEQNLNHDAMYWYRQDPGQGLRLIYYSQIVNDFQKGDIAEGYSVSREKKESFPLTVTSAQKNPTAFYLCASSNNRGGYEQFFGPGTRLTVL.